Here is one TCR beta chain with its context. The antigen is undetermined. This sample is drawn from a study of shared clonotypes between healthy human individuals. Study context: Each donor contributed plates that comprised three CD4 naive, three CD4 memory, two CD8 naive and one CD8 memory. Study-level results: In general, naive subsets displayed greater estimated richness than memory subsets did.

V lost 3 bases and J 4 bases, leaving 7 bases between the germline ends. The CDR3 runs to 12 residues. CDR1 is KGHSH and CDR2 is LQKENI in the germline V gene. Naive CD8 cells comprised CD45RO-negative, CCR7-positively selected cells, excluding terminally differentiated effector memory CD45RA+ cells. About 30,000 T cell genomes, or approximately 200 ng DNA, went into the sorted-subset replicate PCRs. In the study's own analysis: Filtering differed because ImmunoSEQ produced junction-only sequences that carried no quality scores. The table came from immunoSEQ multiplex PCR; TCRdb's copy has only in-frame clones and leaves some out. The DNA was the basis for D and trimming; V, J and clone size are from that table. Of hundreds of thousands of clones in the sample, approximately 96% were seen once.

The rearrangement links TRBV18 to TRBJ2-7; tentative D call: TRBD2 (6 bases). Sequencing was performed on naive CD8+ T cells sorted from blood. This receptor was obtained from a woman between 25 and 40 years old in good health. The CDR3 DNA sequence: TGTGCCAGCTCACCGGGGGGTTACGAGCAGTACTTC. As protein: CASSPGGYEQYF.